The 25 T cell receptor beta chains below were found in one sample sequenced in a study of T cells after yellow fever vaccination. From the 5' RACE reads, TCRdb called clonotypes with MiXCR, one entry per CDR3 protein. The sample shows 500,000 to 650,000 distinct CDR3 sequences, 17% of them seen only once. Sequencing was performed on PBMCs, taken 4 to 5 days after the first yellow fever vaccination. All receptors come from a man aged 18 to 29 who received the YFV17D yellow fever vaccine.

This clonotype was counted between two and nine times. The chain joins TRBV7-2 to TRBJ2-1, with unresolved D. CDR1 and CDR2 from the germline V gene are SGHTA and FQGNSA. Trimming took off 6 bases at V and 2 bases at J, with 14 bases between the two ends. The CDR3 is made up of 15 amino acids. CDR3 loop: CASSPEPQTYNEQFF. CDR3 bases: TGTGCCAGCAGTCCAGAGCCCCAGACCTACAATGAGCAGTTCTTC.

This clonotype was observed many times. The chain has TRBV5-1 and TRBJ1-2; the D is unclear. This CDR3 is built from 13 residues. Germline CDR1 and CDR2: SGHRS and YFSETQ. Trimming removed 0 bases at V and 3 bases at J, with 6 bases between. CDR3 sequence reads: CASSLEGYYGYTF. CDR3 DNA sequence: TGCGCCAGCAGCTTGGAAGGGTACTATGGCTACACCTTC. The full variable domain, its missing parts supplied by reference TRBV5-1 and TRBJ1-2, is KAGVTQTPRYLIKTRGQQVTLSCSPISGHRSVSWYQQTPGQGLQFLFEYFSETQRNKGNFPGRFSGRQFSNSRSEMNVSTLELGDSALYLCASSLEGYYGYTFGSGTRLTVV.

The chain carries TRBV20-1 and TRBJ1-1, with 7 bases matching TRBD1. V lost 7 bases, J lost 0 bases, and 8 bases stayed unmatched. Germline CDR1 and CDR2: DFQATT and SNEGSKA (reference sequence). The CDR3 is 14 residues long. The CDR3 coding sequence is TGCAGTGGGCGGGGACAGCCCATGAACACTGAAGCTTTCTTT. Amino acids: CSGRGQPMNTEAFF.

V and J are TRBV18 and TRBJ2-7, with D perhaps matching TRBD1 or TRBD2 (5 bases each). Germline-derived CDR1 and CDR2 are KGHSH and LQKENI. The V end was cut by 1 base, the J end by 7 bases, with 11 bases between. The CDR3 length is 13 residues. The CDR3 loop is CASSPRAGTEQYV. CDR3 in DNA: TGTGCCAGCTCACCACGGGCAGGGACGGAGCAGTACGTC.

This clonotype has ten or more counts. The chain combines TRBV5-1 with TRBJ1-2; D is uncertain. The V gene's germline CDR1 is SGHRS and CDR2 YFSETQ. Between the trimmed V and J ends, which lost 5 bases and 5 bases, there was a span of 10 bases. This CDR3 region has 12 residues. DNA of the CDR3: TGCGCCAGCAGGGACGATGGGTATGGCTACACCTTC. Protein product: CASRDDGYGYTF.

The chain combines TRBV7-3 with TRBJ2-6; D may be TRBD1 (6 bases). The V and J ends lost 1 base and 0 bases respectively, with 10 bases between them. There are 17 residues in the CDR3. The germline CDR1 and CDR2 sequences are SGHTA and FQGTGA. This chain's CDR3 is CASSLMGQSSGANVLTF. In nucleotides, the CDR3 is TGTGCCAGCAGCTTAATGGGACAAAGCTCTGGGGCCAACGTCCTGACTTTC.

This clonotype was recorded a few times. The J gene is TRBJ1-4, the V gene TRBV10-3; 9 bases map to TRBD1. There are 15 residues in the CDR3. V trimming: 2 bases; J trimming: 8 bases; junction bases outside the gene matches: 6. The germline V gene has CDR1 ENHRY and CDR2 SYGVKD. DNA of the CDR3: TGTGCCATCAGTGAGCCGACAGGGGGTAGAGAAAAACTGTTTTTT. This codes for CAISEPTGGREKLFF.

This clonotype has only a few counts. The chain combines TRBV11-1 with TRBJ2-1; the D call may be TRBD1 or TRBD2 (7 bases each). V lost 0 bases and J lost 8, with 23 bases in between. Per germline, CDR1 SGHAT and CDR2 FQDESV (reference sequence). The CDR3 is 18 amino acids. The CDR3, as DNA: TGTGCCAGCAGCTTAGCGATACTAGCGACAGGGAAGTTTTATGAGCAGTTCTTC. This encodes CASSLAILATGKFYEQFF.

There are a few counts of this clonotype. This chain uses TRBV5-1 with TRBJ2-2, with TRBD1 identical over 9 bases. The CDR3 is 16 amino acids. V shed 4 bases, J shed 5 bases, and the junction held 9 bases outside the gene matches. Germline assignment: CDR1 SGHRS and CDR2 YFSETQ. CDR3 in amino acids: CASSGDTGGWTGELFF. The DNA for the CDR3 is TGCGCCAGCAGCGGAGACACAGGGGGCTGGACCGGGGAGCTGTTTTTT.

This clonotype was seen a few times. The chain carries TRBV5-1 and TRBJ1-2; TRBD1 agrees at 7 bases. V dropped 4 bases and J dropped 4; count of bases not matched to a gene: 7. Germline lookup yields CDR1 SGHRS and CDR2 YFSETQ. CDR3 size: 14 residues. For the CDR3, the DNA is TGCGCCAGCAGCCGACAGGGCGATGTCTATGGCTACACCTTC. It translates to CASSRQGDVYGYTF.

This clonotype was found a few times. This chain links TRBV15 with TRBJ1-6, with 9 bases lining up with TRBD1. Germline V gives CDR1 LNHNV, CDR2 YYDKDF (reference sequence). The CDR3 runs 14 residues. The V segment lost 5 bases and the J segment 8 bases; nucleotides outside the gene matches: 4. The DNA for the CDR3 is TGTGCCACCAGCGCCCGGACAGGGGATTCACCCCTCCACTTT. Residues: CATSARTGDSPLHF.

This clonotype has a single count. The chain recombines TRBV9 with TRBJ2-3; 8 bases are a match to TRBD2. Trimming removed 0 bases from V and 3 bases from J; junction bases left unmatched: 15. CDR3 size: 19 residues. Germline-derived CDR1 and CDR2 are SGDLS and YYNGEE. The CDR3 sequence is CASSVATSGGAGRTDTQYF. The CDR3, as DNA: TGTGCCAGCAGCGTAGCTACATCCGGGGGGGCCGGGAGGACAGATACGCAGTATTTT.

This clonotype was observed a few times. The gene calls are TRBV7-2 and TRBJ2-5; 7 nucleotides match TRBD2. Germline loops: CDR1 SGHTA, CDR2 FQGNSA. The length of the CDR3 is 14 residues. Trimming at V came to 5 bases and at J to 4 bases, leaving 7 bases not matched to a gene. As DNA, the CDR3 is TGTGCCAGCAGCCCGCAGCGGGGTCCAGAGACCCAGTACTTC. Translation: CASSPQRGPETQYF.

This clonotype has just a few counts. Here the CDR3 reads CSVDTGLNTEAFF. DNA of the CDR3: TGCAGCGTTGATACAGGGTTGAACACTGAAGCTTTCTTT. The chain links TRBV29-1 to TRBJ1-1; a weak D match, TRBD1 (6 bases). CDR3 length: 13 amino acids. The germline V gene encodes CDR1 SQVTM and CDR2 ANQGSEA. Trimming pared 3 bases from V and 0 bases from J, leaving 8 bases between.

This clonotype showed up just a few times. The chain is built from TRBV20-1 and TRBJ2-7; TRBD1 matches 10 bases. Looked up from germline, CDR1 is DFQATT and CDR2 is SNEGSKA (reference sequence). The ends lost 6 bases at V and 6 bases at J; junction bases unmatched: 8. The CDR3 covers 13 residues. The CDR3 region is CSAKRTGGSEQYF. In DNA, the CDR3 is TGCAGTGCCAAGAGGACAGGGGGTTCCGAGCAGTACTTC.

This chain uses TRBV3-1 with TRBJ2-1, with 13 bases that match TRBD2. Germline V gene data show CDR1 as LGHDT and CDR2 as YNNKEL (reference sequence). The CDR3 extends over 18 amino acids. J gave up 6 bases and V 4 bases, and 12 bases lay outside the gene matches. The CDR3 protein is CASSPLPYTSGGVNEQFF. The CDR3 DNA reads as TGTGCCAGCAGCCCCTTACCCTATACTAGCGGGGGGGTCAATGAGCAGTTCTTC.

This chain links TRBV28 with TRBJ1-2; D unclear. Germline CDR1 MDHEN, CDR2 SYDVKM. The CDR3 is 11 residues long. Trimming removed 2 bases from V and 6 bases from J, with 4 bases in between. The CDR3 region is CASSLQDGYTF. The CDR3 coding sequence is TGTGCCAGCAGTTTACAGGATGGCTACACCTTC.

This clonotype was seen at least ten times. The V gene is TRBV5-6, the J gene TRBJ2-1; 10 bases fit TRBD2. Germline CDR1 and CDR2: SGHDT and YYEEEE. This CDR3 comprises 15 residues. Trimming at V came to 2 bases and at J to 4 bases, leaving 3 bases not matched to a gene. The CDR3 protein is CASSFPSGGYNEQFF. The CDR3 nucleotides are TGTGCCAGCAGCTTCCCTAGCGGGGGTTACAATGAGCAGTTCTTC.

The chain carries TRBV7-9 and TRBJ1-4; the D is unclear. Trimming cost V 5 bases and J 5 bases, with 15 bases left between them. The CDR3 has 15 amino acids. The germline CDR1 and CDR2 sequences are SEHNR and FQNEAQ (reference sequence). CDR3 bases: TGTGCCAGCAGCCCCGGGGAGAAGATGAATGAAAAACTGTTTTTT. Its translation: CASSPGEKMNEKLFF.

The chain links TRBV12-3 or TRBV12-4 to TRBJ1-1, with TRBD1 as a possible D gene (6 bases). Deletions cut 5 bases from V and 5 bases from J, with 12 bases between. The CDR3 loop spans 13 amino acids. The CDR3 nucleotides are TGTGCCAGCAGTCCACAGGGATTTACTGAAGCTTTCTTT. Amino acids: CASSPQGFTEAFF.

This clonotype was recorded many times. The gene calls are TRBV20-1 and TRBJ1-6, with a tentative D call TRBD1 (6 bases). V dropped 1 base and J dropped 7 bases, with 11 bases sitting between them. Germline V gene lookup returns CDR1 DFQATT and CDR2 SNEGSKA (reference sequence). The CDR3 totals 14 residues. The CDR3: CSARGHRENSPLHF. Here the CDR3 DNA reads TGCAGTGCTAGAGGCCACAGGGAGAATTCACCCCTCCACTTT.

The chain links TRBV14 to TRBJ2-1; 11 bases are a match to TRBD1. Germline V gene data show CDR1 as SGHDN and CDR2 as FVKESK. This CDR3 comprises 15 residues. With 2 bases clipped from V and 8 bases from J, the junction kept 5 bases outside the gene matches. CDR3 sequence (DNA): TGTGCCAGCAGCCAATTTCGGACAGGGGGCGATGAGCAGTTCTTC. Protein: CASSQFRTGGDEQFF. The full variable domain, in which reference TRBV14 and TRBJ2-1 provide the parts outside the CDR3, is EAGVTQFPSHSVIEKGQTVTLRCDPISGHDNLYWYRRVMGKEIKFLLHFVKESKQDESGMPNNRFLAERTGGTYSTLKVQPAELEDSGVYFCASSQFRTGGDEQFFGPGTRLTVL.

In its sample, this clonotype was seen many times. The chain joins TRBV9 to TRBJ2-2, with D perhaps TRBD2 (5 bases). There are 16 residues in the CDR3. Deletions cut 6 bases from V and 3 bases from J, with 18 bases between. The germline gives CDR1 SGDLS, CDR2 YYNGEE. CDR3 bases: TGTGCCAGCACCCCGACCGGAGGCTATGACACCGGGGAGCTGTTTTTT. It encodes CASTPTGGYDTGELFF. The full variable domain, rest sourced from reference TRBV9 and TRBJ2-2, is DSGVTQTPKHLITATGQRVTLRCSPRSGDLSVYWYQQSLDQGLQFLIQYYNGEERAKGNILERFSAQQFPDLHSELNLSSLELGDSALYFCASTPTGGYDTGELFFGEGSRLTVL.

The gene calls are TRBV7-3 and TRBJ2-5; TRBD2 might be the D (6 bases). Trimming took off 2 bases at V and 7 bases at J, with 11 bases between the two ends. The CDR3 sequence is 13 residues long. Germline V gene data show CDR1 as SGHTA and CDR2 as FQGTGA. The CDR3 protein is CASSLAAGWTQYF. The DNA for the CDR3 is TGTGCCAGCAGCTTAGCCGCGGGGTGGACCCAGTACTTC.

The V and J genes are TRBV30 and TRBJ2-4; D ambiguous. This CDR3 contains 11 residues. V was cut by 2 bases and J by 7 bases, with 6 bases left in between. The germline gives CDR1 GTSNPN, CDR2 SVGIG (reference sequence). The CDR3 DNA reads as TGTGCCTGGAGTCTTCCGAACATTCAGTACTTC. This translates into CAWSLPNIQYF.